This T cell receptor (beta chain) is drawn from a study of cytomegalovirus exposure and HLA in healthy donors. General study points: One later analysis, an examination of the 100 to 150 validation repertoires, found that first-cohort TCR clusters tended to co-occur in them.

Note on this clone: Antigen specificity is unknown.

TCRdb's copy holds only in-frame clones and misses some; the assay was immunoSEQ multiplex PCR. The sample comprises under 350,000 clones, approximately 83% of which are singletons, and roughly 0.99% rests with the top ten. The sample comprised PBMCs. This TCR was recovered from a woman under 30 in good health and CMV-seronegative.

CDR3 region: CASSDLAGATDTQYF. CDR3 coding DNA: TGTGCCAGCAGCGATCTAGCGGGGGCCACAGATACGCAGTATTTT. The genes are TRBV5-6 and TRBJ2-3; 10 positions match TRBD2. CDR1 and CDR2 (germline): SGHDT, YYEEEE. There are 15 residues in the CDR3. Trimming removed 4 bases from V and 2 bases from J; junction bases left unmatched: 4.